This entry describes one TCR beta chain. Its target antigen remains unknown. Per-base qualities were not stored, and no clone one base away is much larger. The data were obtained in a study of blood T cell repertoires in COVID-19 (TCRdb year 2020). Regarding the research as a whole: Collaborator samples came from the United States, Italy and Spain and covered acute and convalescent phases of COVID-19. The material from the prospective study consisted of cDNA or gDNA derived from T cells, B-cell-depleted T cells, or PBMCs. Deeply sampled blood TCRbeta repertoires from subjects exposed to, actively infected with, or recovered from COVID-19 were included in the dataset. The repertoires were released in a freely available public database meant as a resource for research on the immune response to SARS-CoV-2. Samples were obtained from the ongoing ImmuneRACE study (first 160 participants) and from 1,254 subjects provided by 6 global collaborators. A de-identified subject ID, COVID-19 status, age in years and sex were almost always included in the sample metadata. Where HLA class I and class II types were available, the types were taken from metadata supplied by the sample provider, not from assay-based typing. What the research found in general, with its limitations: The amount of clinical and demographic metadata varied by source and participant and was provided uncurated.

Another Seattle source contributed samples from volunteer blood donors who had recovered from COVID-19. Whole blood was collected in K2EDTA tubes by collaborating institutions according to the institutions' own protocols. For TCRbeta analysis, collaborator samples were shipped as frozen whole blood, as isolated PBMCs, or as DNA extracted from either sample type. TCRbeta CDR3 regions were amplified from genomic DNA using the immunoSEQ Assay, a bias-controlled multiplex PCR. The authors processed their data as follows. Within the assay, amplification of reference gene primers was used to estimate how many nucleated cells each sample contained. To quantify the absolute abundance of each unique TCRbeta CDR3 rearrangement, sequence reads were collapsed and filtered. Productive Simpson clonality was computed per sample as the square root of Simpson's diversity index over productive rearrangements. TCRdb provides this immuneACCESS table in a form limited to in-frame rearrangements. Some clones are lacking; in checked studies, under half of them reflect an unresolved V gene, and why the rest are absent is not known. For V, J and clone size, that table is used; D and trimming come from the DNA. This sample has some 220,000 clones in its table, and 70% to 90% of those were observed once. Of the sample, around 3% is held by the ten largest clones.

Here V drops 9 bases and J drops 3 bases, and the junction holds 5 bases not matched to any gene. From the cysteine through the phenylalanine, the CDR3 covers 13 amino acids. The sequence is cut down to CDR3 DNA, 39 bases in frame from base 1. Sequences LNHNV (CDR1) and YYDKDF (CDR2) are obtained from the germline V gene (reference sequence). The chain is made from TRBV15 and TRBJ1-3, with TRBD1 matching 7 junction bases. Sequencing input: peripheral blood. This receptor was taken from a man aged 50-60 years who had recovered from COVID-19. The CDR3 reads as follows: CATRGQGGNTIYF. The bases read TGTGCCACGAGGGGGCAGGGTGGAAACACCATATATTTT.